This T cell receptor (beta chain) was sequenced during a study of T-cell memory formation after mild COVID-19. Across the study: Largely, the TCR clusters proved donor specific. Study results and limitations: The finding that pre-infection memory included some responding clones suggested that cross-reactive memory joined. Later expanders leaned CD4+, whereas day 15 to 85 contracting clones were balanced CD4/CD8.

Per germline, CDR1 MGHDK and CDR2 SYGVNS. There are 13 residues in the CDR3. The V segment lost 10 bases and the J segment 6 bases; nucleotides outside the gene matches: 7. TCRdb called the 5' RACE reads again in MiXCR, with one record for every CDR3 protein. The data show 500,000 to 550,000 distinct CDR3 sequences, about a fifth seen once. Notes on this clonotype: The target antigen is unknown.

This TCR came from an adult woman who had mild COVID-19 (a few samples of this study predate the infection). Cell type and time point are not known. The genes are TRBV25-1 and TRBJ2-3; 10 bases align to TRBD1. The source material was PBMCs or a T cell subset sorted from them (not recorded which). The CDR3 spells CATRQGASDTQYF. The DNA for the CDR3 is TGTGCCACCAGACAGGGGGCGTCGGATACGCAGTATTTT. Filled out from reference TRBV25-1 and TRBJ2-3, the complete variable domain reads EADIYQTPRYLVIGTGKKITLECSQTMGHDKMYWYQQDPGMELHLIHYSYGVNSTEKGDLSSESTVSRIRTEHFPLTLESARPSHTSQYLCATRQGASDTQYFGPGTRLTVL.